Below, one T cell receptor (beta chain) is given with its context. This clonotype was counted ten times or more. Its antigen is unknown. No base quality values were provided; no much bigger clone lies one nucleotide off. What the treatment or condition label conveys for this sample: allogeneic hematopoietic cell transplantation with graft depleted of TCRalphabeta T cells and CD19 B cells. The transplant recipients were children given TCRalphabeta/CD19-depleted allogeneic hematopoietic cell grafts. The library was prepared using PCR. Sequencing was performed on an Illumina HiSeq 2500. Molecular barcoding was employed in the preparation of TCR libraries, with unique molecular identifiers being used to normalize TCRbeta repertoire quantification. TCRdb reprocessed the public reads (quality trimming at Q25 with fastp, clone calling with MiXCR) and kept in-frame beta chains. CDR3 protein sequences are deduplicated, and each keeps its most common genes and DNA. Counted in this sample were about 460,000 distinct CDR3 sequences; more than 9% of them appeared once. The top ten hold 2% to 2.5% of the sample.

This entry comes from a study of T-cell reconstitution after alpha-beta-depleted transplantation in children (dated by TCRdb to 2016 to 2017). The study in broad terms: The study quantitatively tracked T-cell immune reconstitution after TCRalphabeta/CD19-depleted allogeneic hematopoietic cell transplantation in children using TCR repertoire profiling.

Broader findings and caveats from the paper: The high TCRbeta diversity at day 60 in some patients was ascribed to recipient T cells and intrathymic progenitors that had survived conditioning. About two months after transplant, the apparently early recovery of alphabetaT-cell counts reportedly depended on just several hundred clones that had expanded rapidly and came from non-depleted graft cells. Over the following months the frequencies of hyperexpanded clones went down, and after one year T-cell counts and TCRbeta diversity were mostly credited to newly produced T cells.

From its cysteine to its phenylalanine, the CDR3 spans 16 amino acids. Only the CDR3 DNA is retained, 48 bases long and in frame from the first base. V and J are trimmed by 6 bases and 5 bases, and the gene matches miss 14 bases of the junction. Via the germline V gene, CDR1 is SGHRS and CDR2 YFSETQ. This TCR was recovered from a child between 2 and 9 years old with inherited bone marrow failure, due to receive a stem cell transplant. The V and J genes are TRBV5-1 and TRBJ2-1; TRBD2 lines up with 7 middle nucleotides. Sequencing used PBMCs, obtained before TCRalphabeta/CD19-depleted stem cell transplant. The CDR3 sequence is CASTMLVGLGDNEQFF. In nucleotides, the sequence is TGCGCCAGCACCATGCTTGTAGGACTAGGGGACAATGAGCAGTTCTTC.